These 5 T cell receptor beta chains were sequenced from one sample in a study of T cells in Graves' hyperthyroidism and ophthalmopathy (dated by TCRdb to 2018 to 2020). Libraries were built with multiplex PCR. Sequenced using an Illumina HiSeq 2000. The TCR beta CDR3 regions were amplified from the RNA transcripts. For the first round of RT-PCR on the TCR CDR3, the HTBI primer set was used together with the Qiagen OneStep RT-PCR kit. TCRdb trimmed public reads at Q25 via fastp, called clones via MiXCR and kept in-frame beta chains. Rows merge per CDR3 protein into single entries with the most common DNA and genes. The sample profile shows 200,000 to 250,000 distinct CDR3 sequences; about a sixth of them were found once. Of the sample, around 30% is held by the ten largest clones. Sequencing was carried out using blood. The receptors were sampled from a woman under 30 with Graves' ophthalmopathy.

The chain recombines TRBV7-8 with TRBJ2-1; TRBD2 agrees at 8 bases. J gave up 6 bases and V 5 bases, and 18 bases lay outside the gene matches. CDR1 is SGHVS, CDR2 FQNEAQ, per germline. The CDR3 contains 18 residues. The CDR3 nucleotides read TGTGCCAGCAGCCCCCGCCCCTCTTCCTTGAGCGGGGGCAATGAGCAGTTCTTC. Translated, it gives CASSPRPSSLSGGNEQFF.

There are many counts of this clonotype. CDR3 DNA: TGCAGTGCTAGTTTTCTAGCGGGGGGAAAGTCCTACGAGCAGTACTTC. Protein product: CSASFLAGGKSYEQYF. The rearrangement uses TRBV20-1 and TRBJ2-7; 11 nucleotides line up with TRBD2. V gave up 3 bases and J gave up 1 base; unmatched junction bases: 8. The CDR3 sequence is 16 residues long. The V gene's germline CDR1 is DFQATT and CDR2 SNEGSKA (reference sequence).

This clonotype was counted ten times or more. The chain employs TRBV28 and TRBJ1-1; the D is unclear. The CDR3 extends over 14 amino acids. The germline V gene has CDR1 MDHEN and CDR2 SYDVKM. The germline V and J ends were trimmed by 3 bases and 1 base, with 9 bases remaining between them. This chain's CDR3 is CASSFYRQNTEAFF. CDR3 nucleotides: TGTGCCAGCAGTTTTTACCGACAGAACACTGAAGCTTTCTTT.

This clonotype came up many times. V and J are TRBV7-9 and TRBJ2-1; 8 nucleotides align to TRBD2. The CDR3 runs to 15 residues. V trimming: 3 bases; J trimming: 9 bases; junction bases outside the gene matches: 10. CDR1 SEHNR and CDR2 FQNEAQ come from the germline V gene (reference sequence). The CDR3 region has the DNA TGTGCCAGCAGCTTTCCCACTAGCGGTGAGAGTGAGCAGTTCTTC. This encodes CASSFPTSGESEQFF.

This clonotype was recorded a few times. The chain links TRBV12-3 or TRBV12-4 to TRBJ1-2; 7 bases align to TRBD1. The junction had 8 bases not matched to a gene; V was cut back by 3 bases and J by 4 bases. The CDR3 loop spans 15 amino acids. CDR3 DNA sequence: TGTGCCAGCAGTTTTCAAGGGGGCGGGGGCTATGGCTACACCTTC. Protein sequence: CASSFQGGGGYGYTF.